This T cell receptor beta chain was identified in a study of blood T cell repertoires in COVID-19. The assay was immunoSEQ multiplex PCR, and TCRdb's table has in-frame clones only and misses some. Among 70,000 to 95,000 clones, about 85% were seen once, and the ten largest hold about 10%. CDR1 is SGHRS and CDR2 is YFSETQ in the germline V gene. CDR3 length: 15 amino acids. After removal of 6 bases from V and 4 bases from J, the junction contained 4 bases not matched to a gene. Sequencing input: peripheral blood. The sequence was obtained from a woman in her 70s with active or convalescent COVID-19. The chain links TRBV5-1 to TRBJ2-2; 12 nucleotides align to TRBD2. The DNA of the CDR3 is TGCGCCAGCACCCCGACTAGCGGGAGCACCGGGGAGCTGTTTTTT. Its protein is CASTPTSGSTGELFF.